Presented here are 18 T cell receptor beta chains from one specimen sequenced in a study of response to subunit inactivated influenza vaccine listed by TCRdb under 2018. Library method: RT-PCR. The data were produced on an Illumina HiSeq 2500. TCRdb reanalyzed the raw reads on its own, using fastp at Q25 for trimming and MiXCR for clone calling, and kept in-frame beta chains. Every distinct CDR3 protein forms one entry, paired with its most common genes and DNA. In this sample the table shows more than 500,000 distinct CDR3 sequences, about 10% of which occur a single time. The top ten clones comprise approximately 11% of the sample. A further study also used this sample, focusing on T cells expressing NK-cell markers. According to the second study: TCR beta cDNA libraries were prepared using 5'RACE template switching, which introduced a universal primer site and unique molecular identifiers.

The material sequenced was PBMCs from blood, taken on the day of vaccination. Receptor source: a man in his forties or fifties who received an inactivated influenza vaccine. Donor details come from another sample of the same person, matched by shared clones.

There are a few counts of this clonotype. The rearrangement uses TRBV2 and TRBJ2-7; D is uncertain. Germline V gives CDR1 SNHLY, CDR2 FYNNEI. The CDR3 loop spans 13 amino acids. V dropped 7 bases and J dropped 0 bases, with 10 bases sitting between them. The CDR3 sequence is CASTQVISYEQYF. The CDR3 DNA is TGTGCCAGCACCCAGGTTATCTCCTACGAGCAGTACTTC.

The chain uses TRBV4-3 and TRBJ1-2; the D gene is possibly TRBD1 (5 bases). Germline CDR1 is LGHNA and CDR2 is YSLEER. CDR3 size: 17 residues. Trimming cost V 3 bases and J 4 bases, with 21 bases left between them. CDR3 sequence reads: CASSHLGLRGIGYGYTF. Written as DNA, the CDR3 is TGCGCCAGCAGCCACCTCGGCTTGCGGGGGATTGGCTATGGCTACACCTTC.

This chain links TRBV20-1 with TRBJ2-3, with a weak D call TRBD2 (5 bases). The germline V gene has CDR1 DFQATT and CDR2 SNEGSKA (reference sequence). The CDR3 is 13 amino acids. With 3 bases removed from V and 2 bases from J, the gap between germline ends came to 9 bases. In nucleotides, the CDR3 is TGCAGTGCTAGCAAGGACTCCACAGATACGCAGTATTTT. This sequence encodes CSASKDSTDTQYF.

This clonotype has a count of ten or more. The chain employs TRBV12-3 or TRBV12-4 and TRBJ1-2; TRBD1 might be the D (6 bases). The CDR3 is 17 amino acids. Trimming cost V 5 bases and J 0 bases, with 19 bases left between them. The CDR3: CASSLDRRPLTNYGYTF. In nucleotides, the CDR3 is TGTGCCAGCAGTCTCGACAGGCGCCCCCTTACTAACTATGGCTACACCTTC.

The genes are TRBV10-3 and TRBJ2-1; D unclear. CDR1 ENHRY and CDR2 SYGVKD come from the germline V gene. This CDR3 contains 15 residues. Deletions cut 10 bases from V and 6 bases from J, with 22 bases between. This CDR3 reads CATLARRDALNEQFF. The DNA for the CDR3 is TGTGCCACCCTTGCGAGGAGAGATGCTCTCAATGAGCAGTTCTTC.

This clonotype showed up just a few times. This rearrangement joins TRBV20-1 to TRBJ2-1, with no clear D. From germline, CDR1 is DFQATT and CDR2 SNEGSKA (reference sequence). Trimming stripped 6 bases from V and 6 bases from J, with 9 bases between. The CDR3 is made up of 11 amino acids. The CDR3 sequence: CSARWGNEQFF. The CDR3 DNA follows: TGCAGTGCCAGGTGGGGCAATGAGCAGTTCTTC.

There are many counts of this clonotype. The chain has TRBV5-1 and TRBJ1-1, with 8 positions matching TRBD1. Germline V CDR1 and CDR2: SGHRS, YFSETQ. Losses at the gene ends were 2 bases for V and 11 bases for J; bases not matched to a gene: 8. The CDR3 loop spans 13 amino acids. DNA for the CDR3: TGCGCCAGCAGCTTCGCCGACAGGGGCCCCGCTTTCTTT. Encoded protein: CASSFADRGPAFF.

This clonotype was seen a handful of times. This chain connects TRBV10-2 to TRBJ1-1; D gene ambiguous. Per germline, CDR1 WSHSY and CDR2 SAAADI. This CDR3 contains 14 residues. V was clipped by 0 bases and J by 5 bases, with 10 bases between them. CDR3 nucleotides: TGCGCCAGCAGTGAGTCAGGGTGGCGGACTGAAGCTTTCTTT. It yields the protein CASSESGWRTEAFF.

The rearrangement joins TRBV12-3 or TRBV12-4 to TRBJ2-3; D gene unclear. CDR3 length: 13 residues. The V gene lost 5 bases and the J gene lost 7 bases, with 13 bases spanning the gap. CDR3: CASSPLTPHTQYF. CDR3 sequence (DNA): TGTGCCAGCAGTCCTCTAACCCCCCATACGCAGTATTTT.

This clonotype was seen a handful of times. The V call is TRBV7-8, the J call TRBJ1-2; a weak D match, TRBD1 (6 bases). There are 17 residues in the CDR3. V lost 0 bases, J lost 0 bases, and 14 bases lay in between. Looked up from germline, CDR1 is SGHVS and CDR2 is FQNEAQ. CDR3 in DNA: TGTGCCAGCAGCTTAGCGAGGTCGGGGGGCGCTAACTATGGCTACACCTTC. Amino acids: CASSLARSGGANYGYTF.

The chain is built from TRBV29-1 and TRBJ2-5; TRBD2 matches 12 bases. The CDR3 consists of 15 residues. V was pared by 4 bases and J by 2 bases, with 5 bases of the junction left unmatched. Germline V gene data show CDR1 as SQVTM and CDR2 as ANQGSEA. The CDR3 region is CSVVLAGGPQETQYF. In nucleotides, the CDR3 is TGCAGCGTTGTGCTAGCGGGAGGGCCGCAAGAGACCCAGTACTTC.

The chain couples TRBV5-6 to TRBJ2-6; D call uncertain. Germline loops: CDR1 SGHDT, CDR2 YYEEEE. The germline V and J ends were trimmed by 4 bases and 4 bases, with 15 bases remaining between them. CDR3 length: 16 amino acids. The CDR3 region has the DNA TGTGCCAGCAGCACCTCCCGGGTTGAGGGGGCCAACGTCCTGACTTTC. Its translation is CASSTSRVEGANVLTF.

This clonotype has a handful of counts. CDR3 in amino acids: CSAEQGEQYF. The CDR3 coding sequence is TGCAGTGCTGAACAGGGGGAGCAGTACTTC. The chain is built from TRBV20-1 and TRBJ2-7; 7 bases are shared with TRBD1. The CDR3 totals 10 residues. Germline V gives CDR1 DFQATT, CDR2 SNEGSKA (reference sequence). J gave up 7 bases and V 5 bases, and 2 bases lay outside the gene matches.

This clonotype has more than one count but fewer than ten. The chain has TRBV10-3 and TRBJ2-5; 10 nucleotides align to TRBD2. The CDR3 covers 17 residues. Germline V lookup: CDR1 ENHRY, CDR2 SYGVKD. Losses at the gene ends were 0 bases for V and 5 bases for J; bases not matched to a gene: 9. This CDR3 is CAISESRASGRLETQYF. As DNA, the CDR3 is TGTGCCATCAGTGAGTCGAGAGCTAGCGGGAGATTGGAGACCCAGTACTTC.

This clonotype was picked up a small number of times. The rearrangement links TRBV9 to TRBJ2-5; D gene ambiguous. Germline V CDR1 and CDR2: SGDLS, YYNGEE. The V and J ends lost 0 bases and 4 bases respectively, with 13 bases between them. There are 15 residues in the CDR3. The CDR3 loop reads CASSVGVVNGETQYF. The CDR3, as DNA: TGTGCCAGCAGCGTAGGAGTAGTTAACGGAGAGACCCAGTACTTC.

V and J are TRBV9 and TRBJ2-1, with 14 positions matching TRBD2. With 7 bases clipped from V and 5 bases from J, the junction kept 11 bases outside the gene matches. The CDR3 runs 17 residues. CDR1 and CDR2 (germline): SGDLS, YYNGEE. The CDR3 here is CASAGLAGARGNNEQFF. DNA for the CDR3: TGTGCCAGCGCGGGACTAGCGGGAGCCCGGGGGAACAATGAGCAGTTCTTC.

CDR3 in DNA: TGTGCCAGCAGCCAAGGACCCCCCCAGTACTTC. Translation: CASSQGPPQYF. This rearrangement joins TRBV3-1 to TRBJ2-5; D ambiguous. V dropped 1 base and J dropped 9 bases, with 6 bases sitting between them. The CDR3 spans 11 residues. Germline CDR1 reads LGHDT; CDR2 reads YNNKEL (reference sequence).

The chain couples TRBV7-6 to TRBJ2-1; D ambiguous. V dropped 5 bases and J dropped 5 bases, with 16 bases sitting between them. This CDR3 spans 15 amino acids. Germline V gives CDR1 SGHVS, CDR2 FNYEAQ. The CDR3 sequence is CASSVMASRNNEQFF. CDR3 sequence (DNA): TGTGCCAGCAGCGTCATGGCGTCTAGAAACAATGAGCAGTTCTTC. Using reference TRBV7-6 and TRBJ2-1 for the parts outside the CDR3, the full variable domain is GAGVSQSPRYKVTKRGQDVALRCDPISGHVSLYWYRQALGQGPEFLTYFNYEAQQDKSGLPNDRFSAERPEGSISTLTIQRTEQRDSAMYRCASSVMASRNNEQFFGPGTRLTVL.